This T cell receptor beta chain was observed in a study of T cell responses to AZD1222 COVID-19 vaccine (dated by TCRdb to 2020 to 2022). About the study as a whole: Because spike-specific TCR depth and breadth did not differ between the two schedules, AZD1222 recipients who got a second dose at roughly 4 weeks were pooled with those who got a second dose at roughly 12 weeks. TCR sequencing was performed for roughly 250 trial participants, of whom around 210 were given two doses of AZD1222 and some 26 were given two doses of MenACWY control vaccine. Trial participants were enrolled by age into subgroups of 18-55, 56-69 and 70-plus years, and 148, 28 and 57 TCR-sequenced participants, respectively, were included in these subgroups.

With respect to this clone: Its antigen remains unidentified. Per-base quality was not reported, and no clone a single base away is much larger than it.

The time point label on this specimen signifies: baseline before first vaccination. The vaccinee samples were drawn from two UK trials, COV001 and COV002, one of which was a single-blind randomized controlled phase 2/3 trial testing AZD1222 (ChAdOx1 nCoV-19) in healthy adults. For TCRbeta chain sequencing, PBMC samples were collected from trial participants at day 0 and at day 28 after the second dose. Relative to germline, V is missing 5 bases and J is missing 4 bases, with 4 bases of the junction outside any gene match. The CDR3 has 14 amino acids, counting the end cysteine and phenylalanine. Left in the record is the CDR3 DNA by itself, 42 bases read in frame from the first base. Based on the germline V gene, the CDR1 and CDR2 sequences are SQVTM and ANQGSEA. What the study reported, not specific to this receptor: No day 14 peak-response samples were available, so repertoires were characterized only after the peak T cell response. The 56-69-year group was small, and its depth increase did not reach significance, likely because of low power. Vaccine-associated CD4 TCRs spanned the whole spike protein, with dominant responses in regions 160-218 and 743-854. Reportedly, almost half of the unique spike-specific TCRs recognized epitopes lying outside the regions that are mutated in the B.1.351 and B.1.1.7 variants. Conclusions about previously exposed vaccinees were limited because only six AZD1222 recipients were SARS-CoV-2 seropositive at baseline. Spike-specific TCR breadth and depth rose significantly after two AZD1222 doses compared with day 0 and with MenACWY recipients. Participants were mostly white British, with more females than males. The authors suggested clonal diversity may have been underestimated.

The CDR3 regions of human TCRbeta chains were analyzed by immunosequencing. In the paper's pipeline: Repertoire TCRs were checked for matches against a reference library of SARS-CoV-2-specific TCRs that had been generated using the MIRA antigen-specificity platform. Breadth was defined as the fraction of unique TCRs that were SARS-CoV-2-associated. Depth was defined as the fraction of total T cells that were SARS-CoV-2-associated. Using the MIRA data, each spike-specific TCR was mapped to the spike region that the TCR reacts to and placed in a CD4 or CD8 class. Log10-transformed breadth and depth values were compared by one-way ANOVA with Sidak's multiple comparisons tests. TCRdb retrieved this table from immuneACCESS and kept in-frame rearrangements only. Not all clones are present; in checked studies, unresolved V genes account for under half, and no reason is known for the remainder. That table furnishes V, J and clone size, whereas the DNA furnished D and trimming. The sample has some 87,000 clones on record, 80% to 90% of them singletons. 31% of the sample rests with the top ten.

This specimen was peripheral blood, taken on day 0 of AZD1222 vaccination. The sequence was collected from an adult in good health. The rearrangement joined TRBV29-1 to TRBJ1-5; TRBD1 agrees with 11 junctional bases. CDR3 sequence: CSVRDRGNNQPQHF. The bases read TGCAGCGTTCGGGACAGGGGGAATAATCAGCCCCAGCATTTT.